A selection of T cell receptor beta chains follows, all from one sample in a study of CD8 T cells in ankylosing spondylitis. TCRdb called the 5' RACE reads again in MiXCR, with one record for every CDR3 protein. The top ten clones hold about 0.5% of a sample with some 800,000 distinct CDR3 sequences, about 10% of them seen once. The specimen sequenced was blood, either unsorted or a sorted T cell fraction (not recorded which). These TCRs come from a male donor with ankylosing spondylitis. Each CDR3 is given without its conserved first and last residue. Only part of the rows carry a size: once, few, many, or a class if the clone is expanded.

V	J	size	CDR3
TRBV7-2	TRBJ1-4	few	ASSLGVGANEKLF
TRBV28	TRBJ2-7	many	ASSRGGGRTYEQY
TRBV28	TRBJ2-5	many	ASTSGGQETQY
TRBV5-1	TRBJ2-1	-	ASSLGTSDHNEQF
TRBV29-1	TRBJ2-3	many	SVAGGFYTQY
TRBV20-1	TRBJ2-3	many	SALSGRVDTQY
TRBV20-1	TRBJ2-5	few	SAPPIAAKETQY
TRBV6-2/TRBV6-3	TRBJ1-1	few	ASSYYFVAGNTEAF
TRBV29-1	TRBJ2-4	-	SVEGWGARRNIQY
TRBV7-9	TRBJ1-2	-	ASSKGQGGYGYT
TRBV7-2	TRBJ1-6	-	ASRLTGGNSPLH
TRBV9	TRBJ2-7	-	ASSVSLETYEQY
TRBV7-9	TRBJ2-2	-	ASSFTSISGELF
TRBV5-1	TRBJ2-6	-	ASSAVSSGANVLT
TRBV20-1	TRBJ2-7	-	SASGIYSTYEQY
TRBV5-1	TRBJ2-7	many	ASSLLQGLQSEQY
TRBV5-1	TRBJ2-7	-	ASRAGSYEQY
TRBV20-1	TRBJ2-5	-	SARGPGGVQTQY
TRBV20-1	TRBJ2-5	-	SAPFAGQARETQY
TRBV29-1	TRBJ1-2	few	SVGDVNYGYT
TRBV4-1	TRBJ1-6	many	ASSQRPLSYNSPLH
TRBV4-3	TRBJ1-2	-	ASSQDFQGRQVEGGYT
TRBV20-1	TRBJ1-1	few	SARYDRYTEAF
TRBV12-3/TRBV12-4	TRBJ2-1	few	ASSSSAADRVKQF
TRBV20-1	TRBJ2-1	few	SARWTEAYNEQF
TRBV18	TRBJ2-1	-	ASSPQGGAYNEQF
TRBV10-3	TRBJ1-1	many	ASSTGGNTEAF
TRBV28	TRBJ2-6	-	ASGAGDSGANVLT
TRBV4-1	TRBJ2-3	-	ASSQVGDREDTQY
TRBV6-1	TRBJ2-7	-	ASTLRGGYEQY
TRBV30	TRBJ1-2	few	AWTGGGGGYT
TRBV7-6	TRBJ1-2	-	ASSLGDGSLYGYT
TRBV29-1	TRBJ2-7	-	SVAPLGRPWNEQY
TRBV18	TRBJ2-1	-	ASSPPNSGYPYNEQF
TRBV10-2	TRBJ2-7	-	ASKTRAAYEQY
TRBV5-1	TRBJ2-3	few	ASSLAPGGGSADTQY
TRBV7-9	TRBJ1-2	many	ASGRGPNYGYT
TRBV29-1	TRBJ2-1	few	SVDGRGETYNEQF
TRBV3-1	TRBJ2-7	-	ASSLGLARTSYEQY
TRBV11-1	TRBJ2-5	-	ASSPRPGRETQY
TRBV7-9	TRBJ2-5	-	ASSATPRVQETQY
TRBV20-1	TRBJ2-4	-	SAKVGGAKNIQY
TRBV5-1	TRBJ2-1	-	ASSLDLYSYNEQF
TRBV9	TRBJ1-1	many	ASSVGGHTEAF
TRBV20-1	TRBJ1-4	few	SASSGVRELF
TRBV28	TRBJ1-5	-	ASSYVQGLGNQPQH
TRBV6-1	TRBJ1-2	-	ASIRTAYLYGYT
TRBV18	TRBJ2-7	-	ASSILPGTSGRWSSYEQY
TRBV7-2	TRBJ1-5	-	ASSFVSRQPQH
TRBV18	TRBJ2-1	few	ASSPLQGGAYNEQF
TRBV12-3/TRBV12-4	TRBJ1-5	few	ASSLKGSDQPQH